Included here is one T cell receptor beta chain sequence, with context. This sample was included in a study of blood T cell repertoires in COVID-19. In the original analysis: Estimation of nucleated cell counts was performed using reference gene primer amplification. Here immunoSEQ multiplex PCR was the method, and the copy in TCRdb shows in-frame clones only, minus some. Clone size and V and J calls were adopted from that table, with D and trimming inferred from the DNA. There are tens of thousands of clones in the sample; 70% to 90% occur only once, and around 3.1% lies in the top ten. CDR1 is SGHDT, CDR2 YYEEEE, per germline. The CDR3 totals 19 residues. Trimming removed 0 bases from V and 6 bases from J, with 25 bases in between.

What was sequenced was peripheral blood. The V and J genes are TRBV5-6 and TRBJ2-1; D perhaps matches TRBD2 (7 bases). The source is a man aged 50-60 years with active COVID-19. The chain's CDR3 is CASSLARGSGRGRVNEQFF. Here the CDR3 DNA reads TGTGCCAGCAGCTTGGCCAGGGGCTCCGGGCGGGGGCGAGTCAATGAGCAGTTCTTC.